These 31 T cell receptor beta chains share one sample of origin, sequenced in a study of PD-L1 blockade in urothelial cancer (dated by TCRdb to about 2017). What this sample's time point label stands for: pretreatment peripheral blood. Receptor amplification or capture employed the immunoSEQ multiplex PCR assay. TCRdb mirrors the immuneACCESS table, restricted to in-frame sequences. Some clones are absent from its copies; in checked studies, under half trace to an unresolved V gene, and the reason for the others is unknown. Here the sample has about 63,000 clones; 81% occur a single time. The biggest ten clones account for roughly 3.5% of the sample. The sample here was PBMCs, taken around atezolizumab (anti-PD-L1) treatment. The receptors were sampled from a man aged 65-85 years with urothelial cancer.

This clone was counted only a few times. CDR3 sequence: CAWSSDRVVGYTF. The CDR3 coding sequence is TGTGCCTGGAGCTCCGACAGGGTTGTTGGCTACACCTTC. This chain links TRBV30 with TRBJ1-2; 7 bases fit TRBD1. V gave up 3 bases and J gave up 7 bases; unmatched junction bases: 8. The CDR3 is 13 amino acids. Germline-derived CDR1 and CDR2 are GTSNPN and SVGIG (reference sequence). Filled out from reference TRBV30 and TRBJ1-2, the complete variable domain reads SQTIHQWPATLVQPVGSPLSLECTVEGTSNPNLYWYRQAAGRGLQLLFYSVGIGQISSEVPQNLSASRPQDRQFILSSKKLLLSDSGFYLCAWSSDRVVGYTFGSGTRLTVV.

The chain carries TRBV5-6 and TRBJ1-1; 10 bases line up with TRBD1. Losses at the gene ends were 5 bases for V and 4 bases for J; bases not matched to a gene: 8. Germline V gene sequence: CDR1 SGHDT, CDR2 YYEEEE. The CDR3 extends over 15 amino acids. This chain's CDR3 is CASSPRQGASTEAFF. CDR3 coding DNA: TGTGCCAGCAGTCCTCGACAGGGGGCGAGCACTGAAGCTTTCTTT.

This chain links TRBV2 with TRBJ2-1; TRBD2 matches 10 bases. V trimming: 6 bases; J trimming: 9 bases; junction bases outside the gene matches: 14. This CDR3 region has 16 residues. CDR1 and CDR2 (germline): SNHLY, FYNNEI. DNA of the CDR3: TGTGCCAGCAGCCCGAGCAGCGGGAGGGCCTCCGGTGAGCAGTTCTTC. Amino acids: CASSPSSGRASGEQFF. Combining the CDR3 with reference TRBV2 and TRBJ2-1 gives the whole variable domain EPEVTQTPSHQVTQMGQEVILRCVPISNHLYFYWYRQILGQKVEFLVSFYNNEISEKSEIFDDQFSVERPDGSNFTLKIRSTKLEDSAMYFCASSPSSGRASGEQFFGPGTRLTVL.

The chain uses TRBV5-1 and TRBJ2-5, with 14 bases fitting TRBD2. The V gene's germline CDR1 is SGHRS and CDR2 YFSETQ. J lost 0 bases, V lost 1 base, and 5 bases had no gene match. The CDR3 covers 18 residues. The CDR3 region is CASSLSGTSGSHQETQYF. Written as DNA, the CDR3 is TGCGCCAGCAGCTTGAGTGGGACTAGCGGGAGTCACCAAGAGACCCAGTACTTC.

The V call is TRBV6-5, the J call TRBJ2-6; 8 nucleotides agree with TRBD1. The CDR3 runs 15 residues. Germline trimming cut 5 bases from V and 3 bases from J; bases unmatched to any gene: 3. CDR1 is MNHEY and CDR2 is SVGAGI in the germline V gene. The CDR3 sequence: CASSRTGGGANVLTF. CDR3 bases: TGTGCCAGCAGTCGAACAGGGGGTGGGGCCAACGTCCTGACTTTC.

The chain carries TRBV7-2 and TRBJ2-1, with unresolved D. The V gene's germline CDR1 is SGHTA and CDR2 FQGNSA. With 2 bases removed from V and 9 bases from J, the gap between germline ends came to 11 bases. The CDR3 loop spans 13 amino acids. This CDR3 reads CASSLQIVAEQFF. The CDR3 bases are TGTGCCAGCAGCTTACAGATTGTGGCTGAGCAGTTCTTC.

The chain couples TRBV5-1 to TRBJ1-2; 8 nucleotides align to TRBD1. This CDR3 contains 16 residues. The germline V gene encodes CDR1 SGHRS and CDR2 YFSETQ. J was trimmed by 1 base and V by 3 bases; bases with no gene match: 8. The CDR3 DNA follows: TGCGCCAGCAGCTCGGCACCGGGACAGGTTAACTATGGCTACACCTTC. Amino acid sequence: CASSSAPGQVNYGYTF.

The V call is TRBV15, the J call TRBJ2-1, with D perhaps TRBD2 (6 bases). This CDR3 has 14 amino acids. V lost 5 bases and J 9 bases, leaving 17 bases between the germline ends. Germline values: CDR1 LNHNV, CDR2 YYDKDF (reference sequence). CDR3 amino acids: CATSFHLGRGEQFF. CDR3 DNA sequence: TGTGCCACCAGCTTCCACCTCGGGCGGGGTGAGCAGTTCTTC.

This chain connects TRBV19 to TRBJ2-2; 8 positions match TRBD1. Germline loops: CDR1 LNHDA, CDR2 SQIVND (reference sequence). There are 14 residues in the CDR3. V gave up 7 bases and J gave up 6 bases; unmatched junction bases: 7. CDR3 protein: CASIDRGNPGELFF. The CDR3 coding sequence is TGTGCCAGTATCGACAGGGGAAACCCCGGGGAGCTGTTTTTT.

This clone was found a few times. Other nucleotide sequences from this sample produce the same CDR3. This chain joins TRBV14 and TRBJ1-1; weak D call: TRBD1 (5 bases). This CDR3 is built from 13 residues. Trimming took off 2 bases at V and 4 bases at J, with 8 bases between the two ends. Germline CDR1 reads SGHDN; CDR2 reads FVKESK. In DNA, the CDR3 is TGTGCCAGCAGCCAAAGGACACGCACTGAAGCTTTCTTT. Amino acids: CASSQRTRTEAFF.

J is TRBJ2-1 and V is TRBV29-1, with TRBD2 identical over 16 bases. CDR1 and CDR2 from the germline V gene are SQVTM and ANQGSEA. The V segment lost 4 bases and the J segment 8 bases; nucleotides outside the gene matches: 2. CDR3 length: 14 amino acids. CDR3 DNA sequence: TGCAGCGTTGGGGGACTAGCGGGAGGGTATGAGCAGTTCTTC. It is translated as CSVGGLAGGYEQFF.

The chain links TRBV28 to TRBJ2-3, with D hard to call. Germline loops: CDR1 MDHEN, CDR2 SYDVKM. The CDR3 spans 14 residues. V dropped 3 bases and J dropped 1 base, with 8 bases sitting between them. The CDR3 loop reads CASSFESRTDTQYF. Written as DNA, the CDR3 is TGTGCCAGCAGTTTCGAGAGCCGCACAGATACGCAGTATTTT. Using reference TRBV28 and TRBJ2-3 for the parts outside the CDR3, the full variable domain is DVKVTQSSRYLVKRTGEKVFLECVQDMDHENMFWYRQDPGLGLRLIYFSYDVKMKEKGDIPEGYSVSREKKERFSLILESASTNQTSMYLCASSFESRTDTQYFGPGTRLTVL.

The gene calls are TRBV19 and TRBJ2-1, with 10 nucleotides matching TRBD2. CDR1 LNHDA and CDR2 SQIVND come from the germline V gene (reference sequence). The CDR3 length is 17 residues. V trimming: 1 base; J trimming: 3 bases; junction bases outside the gene matches: 6. The CDR3 DNA follows: TGTGCCAGTAGTATAGGACCGGGACTAGCGAACTACAATGAGCAGTTCTTC. Translating it yields CASSIGPGLANYNEQFF.

The genes are TRBV5-1 and TRBJ2-2; 8 positions match TRBD1. The CDR3 runs to 15 residues. Unmatched junction bases numbered 7, after V lost 4 bases and J lost 5 bases. Germline V gives CDR1 SGHRS, CDR2 YFSETQ. The CDR3 reads CASSLQGGQTGELFF. The CDR3 DNA is TGCGCCAGCAGCCTACAGGGGGGACAAACCGGGGAGCTGTTTTTT.

V usage is TRBV9 and J usage is TRBJ2-3; 7 nucleotides align to TRBD2. Trimming removed 2 bases from V and 4 bases from J; junction bases left unmatched: 7. Germline-derived CDR1 and CDR2 are SGDLS and YYNGEE. This CDR3 contains 15 residues. The CDR3 DNA reads TGTGCCAGCAGCGTGCGGGAGTCGGACGCAGATACGCAGTATTTT. Its translation: CASSVRESDADTQYF. The whole variable domain, filled in from reference TRBV9 and TRBJ2-3, reads DSGVTQTPKHLITATGQRVTLRCSPRSGDLSVYWYQQSLDQGLQFLIQYYNGEERAKGNILERFSAQQFPDLHSELNLSSLELGDSALYFCASSVRESDADTQYFGPGTRLTVL.

The CDR3 protein is CASTQATYDEQFF. The CDR3 DNA follows: TGCGCCAGCACCCAGGCTACCTATGATGAGCAGTTCTTC. The chain uses TRBV10-1 and TRBJ2-1; D is uncertain. Germline CDR1 is WNHNN and CDR2 is SYGVQD (reference sequence). CDR3 length: 13 amino acids. V lost 7 bases and J 8 bases, leaving 15 bases between the germline ends.

In its sample, this clone was seen a few times. The rearrangement uses TRBV5-4 and TRBJ1-4; D gene unclear. The V and J ends lost 2 bases and 5 bases respectively, with 7 bases between them. Germline-derived CDR1 and CDR2 are SGHNT and YYREEE (reference sequence). The length of the CDR3 is 13 residues. The CDR3 reads CASSFSRNEKLFF. Written as DNA, the CDR3 is TGTGCCAGCAGCTTTTCGAGGAATGAAAAACTGTTTTTT.

This clone was counted a few times. The CDR3 DNA reads TGTGCCAGCAGCTTAGTATGGGGGAGGCAACCCACAGATACGCAGTATTTT. This encodes CASSLVWGRQPTDTQYF. The rearrangement joins TRBV7-2 to TRBJ2-3, with D perhaps TRBD2 (6 bases). CDR1 and CDR2 (germline): SGHTA, FQGNSA. Between the trimmed V and J ends, which lost 1 base and 2 bases, there was a span of 16 bases. This CDR3 contains 17 residues.

The chain employs TRBV29-1 and TRBJ1-4, with 8 nucleotides matching TRBD1. J lost 7 bases, V lost 3 bases, and 4 bases had no gene match. The CDR3 has 13 residues. Germline V lookup: CDR1 SQVTM, CDR2 ANQGSEA. CDR3 residues: CSVEGRGPEKLFF. The CDR3 DNA reads TGCAGCGTTGAGGGCAGGGGGCCTGAAAAACTGTTTTTT.

This clone was seen only a few times. The J gene is TRBJ2-7, the V gene TRBV13; the D is unclear. Looked up from germline, CDR1 is PRHDT and CDR2 is FYEKMQ (reference sequence). V lost 1 base and J lost 1, with 5 bases in between. The CDR3 has 13 residues. For the CDR3, the DNA is TGTGCCAGCAGCTTAGTTAGTTCCTACGAGCAGTACTTC. It yields the protein CASSLVSSYEQYF.

This clone has more than one count but fewer than ten. This sequence joins TRBV4-1 and TRBJ2-1; 8 bases match TRBD2. The trim removed 6 bases at V and 6 bases at J, leaving 4 bases unmatched. From germline, CDR1 is MGHRA and CDR2 YSYEKL. The CDR3 covers 13 residues. The CDR3 protein is CASRSSGSNEQFF. The CDR3 DNA sequence: TGCGCCAGCAGGTCTAGCGGGTCCAATGAGCAGTTCTTC.

The chain recombines TRBV19 with TRBJ1-5; 7 bases fit TRBD1. Germline CDR1 and CDR2: LNHDA and SQIVND (reference sequence). Trimming at V came to 8 bases and at J to 0 bases, leaving 13 bases not matched to a gene. The CDR3 contains 17 residues. CDR3 nucleotide sequence: TGTGCCAGTGGGAGACTTCGACAGGGCGATAGCAATCAGCCCCAGCATTTT. Translation gives CASGRLRQGDSNQPQHF. The entire variable domain, with the rest obtained from reference TRBV19 and TRBJ1-5, is as follows: DGGITQSPKYLFRKEGQNVTLSCEQNLNHDAMYWYRQDPGQGLRLIYYSQIVNDFQKGDIAEGYSVSREKKESFPLTVTSAQKNPTAFYLCASGRLRQGDSNQPQHFGDGTRLSIL.

This chain uses TRBV5-6 with TRBJ2-7; D is perhaps TRBD1 (6 bases). This CDR3 has 13 amino acids. With 0 bases removed from V and 7 bases from J, the gap between germline ends came to 11 bases. Germline V gene data show CDR1 as SGHDT and CDR2 as YYEEEE. This CDR3 reads CASSLEGVGEQYF. CDR3 sequence (DNA): TGTGCCAGCAGCTTGGAGGGGGTTGGAGAGCAGTACTTC. The complete variable domain, with remaining parts taken from reference TRBV5-6 and TRBJ2-7, reads DAGVTQSPTHLIKTRGQQVTLRCSPKSGHDTVSWYQQALGQGPQFIFQYYEEEERQRGNFPDRFSGHQFPNYSSELNVNALLLGDSALYLCASSLEGVGEQYFGPGTRLTVT.

V usage is TRBV23-1 and J usage is TRBJ2-7; no reliable D call. TRBV23-1 is annotated as an ORF whose role is uncertain. Trimming shortened V by 0 bases and J by 4 bases, and 13 bases separated the two germline ends. The CDR3 covers 15 residues. CDR3 protein: CASSQSRVASYEQYF. CDR3 DNA sequence: TGCGCCAGCAGTCAATCCCGAGTCGCATCTTACGAGCAGTACTTC.

V is TRBV5-4 and J is TRBJ2-5, with 10 bases matching TRBD2. The CDR3 consists of 15 residues. CDR1 SGHNT and CDR2 YYREEE come from the germline V gene (reference sequence). J was trimmed by 4 bases and V by 4 bases; bases with no gene match: 7. The CDR3 loop is CASSKGGLAPETQYF. The CDR3, as DNA: TGTGCCAGCAGCAAAGGGGGACTAGCGCCAGAGACCCAGTACTTC.

The rearrangement joins TRBV30 to TRBJ2-3; 9 bases map to TRBD2. Germline values: CDR1 GTSNPN, CDR2 SVGIG (reference sequence). Trimming at V came to 4 bases and at J to 8 bases, leaving 19 bases not matched to a gene. The CDR3 has 17 residues. CDR3 in DNA: TGTGCCTGGAACTCTCTGACTAGCGGAGACCCCTTTGGTACGCAGTATTTT. Its protein is CAWNSLTSGDPFGTQYF.

This clone was seen just once. The V gene is TRBV18, the J gene TRBJ2-7, with 8 nucleotides matching TRBD1. CDR3 length: 14 amino acids. CDR1 is KGHSH, CDR2 LQKENI, per germline. Losses at the gene ends were 3 bases for V and 3 bases for J; bases not matched to a gene: 4. The DNA of the CDR3 is TGTGCCAGCTCACCGGCAGGGGGCAACTACGAGCAGTACTTC. Its protein product is CASSPAGGNYEQYF.

In this sample, this clone turned up a few times. The chain links TRBV5-1 to TRBJ2-3; 9 bases map to TRBD2. V shed 3 bases and J 4 bases; nucleotides not matched to a gene: 6. This CDR3 comprises 15 residues. Per germline, CDR1 SGHRS and CDR2 YFSETQ. The CDR3 bases are TGCGCCAGCAGCTGGAGACTAGCGGAGTCAGATACGCAGTATTTT. Its protein product is CASSWRLAESDTQYF.

The J gene is TRBJ2-3, the V gene TRBV5-1; 8 bases are a match to TRBD1. Germline assignment: CDR1 SGHRS and CDR2 YFSETQ. The CDR3 has 15 amino acids. The junction had 5 bases not matched to a gene; V was cut back by 4 bases and J by 1 base. CDR3 nucleotide sequence: TGCGCCAGCAGCCTAATGACAGGGGGCACAGATACGCAGTATTTT. Protein sequence: CASSLMTGGTDTQYF.

The chain joins TRBV7-2 to TRBJ2-7; 11 nucleotides line up with TRBD2. V shed 4 bases, J shed 3 bases, and the junction held 5 bases outside the gene matches. Germline V gene sequence: CDR1 SGHTA, CDR2 FQGNSA. CDR3 length: 15 residues. CDR3 in amino acids: CASSSAGTSGYEQYF. In DNA form, the CDR3 reads TGTGCCAGCAGCTCGGCCGGGACTAGCGGCTACGAGCAGTACTTC.

A single count supports this clone. The genes are TRBV7-9 and TRBJ2-1; possibly TRBD2 for D (6 bases). This CDR3 region has 15 residues. Trimming shortened V by 4 bases and J by 14 bases, and 24 bases separated the two germline ends. Germline V gene lookup returns CDR1 SEHNR and CDR2 FQNEAQ (reference sequence). CDR3 DNA: TGTGCCAGCAGCTCAGTACCGGGGGACCTAACGGGAGAGTTCTTC. The encoded protein is CASSSVPGDLTGEFF.